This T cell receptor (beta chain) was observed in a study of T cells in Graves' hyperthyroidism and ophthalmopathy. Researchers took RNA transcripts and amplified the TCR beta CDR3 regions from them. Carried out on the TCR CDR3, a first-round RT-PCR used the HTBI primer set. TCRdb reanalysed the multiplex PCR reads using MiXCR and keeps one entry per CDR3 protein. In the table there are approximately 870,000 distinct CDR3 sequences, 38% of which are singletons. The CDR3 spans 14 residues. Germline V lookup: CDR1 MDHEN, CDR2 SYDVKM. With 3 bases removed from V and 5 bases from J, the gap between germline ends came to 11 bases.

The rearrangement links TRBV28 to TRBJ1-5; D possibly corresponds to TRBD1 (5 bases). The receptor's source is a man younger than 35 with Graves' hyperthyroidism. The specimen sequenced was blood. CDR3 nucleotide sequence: TGTGCCAGCAGTTTCAGGGTGCGAGATCAGCCCCAGCATTTT. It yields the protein CASSFRVRDQPQHF.